This T cell receptor (beta chain) comes out of a study of memory CD4+ T cells and cytomegalovirus serostatus. Study-level information: Healthy Belgian adult donors included nine or ten CMV-positive and some 24 CMV-negative people. Whole-study results and caveats: The CMV-associated TCR signature appears largely within the CD4+ memory repertoire. Of roughly 180 reported CMV TCRbeta sequences, around 62 were found in memory CD4+ repertoires.

Only in-frame clones appear in the TCRdb table, and some are missing; sequencing was by immunoSEQ multiplex PCR. Seen here are around 50,000 clones, roughly three quarters observed once, and the top ten hold around 0.61%. As for this clone: Its matching antigen is unknown.

CDR3 length equals 13 residues. With 7 bases removed from V and 6 bases from J, the gap between germline ends came to 15 bases. The germline V gene encodes CDR1 MNHEY and CDR2 SMNVEV (reference sequence). The sort gate was single viable CD3+CD4+CD8-CD45RO+ cells for memory CD4+ T cells. This chain connects TRBV27 to TRBJ1-1; no reliable D call. The sequence was obtained from an adult in good health and CMV-seronegative. Material: memory CD4+ T cells from blood. The CDR3 here is CASKIIGRAEAFF. The DNA for the CDR3 is TGTGCCAGCAAAATAATAGGGAGGGCTGAAGCTTTCTTT.